What follows describes a single T cell receptor beta chain. Its antigen remains unknown. The data are from a study of T cell repertoires in cytomegalovirus infection. The overall study: HLA-B-restricted CMV epitopes that are well studied, plus recently identified HLA-C-restricted ones, were used by the study. Indications came from public TCR beta signatures; they pointed to CMV infection and to a matching HLA type. Study-level points and caveats: Individuals carrying CMV plus the relevant HLA were identified by cumulative frequency of public TCR beta families. HLA-C-restricted CMV-specific TCR beta clonotypes were dominant in the ex vivo response.

One entry per CDR3 protein, called by TCRdb with MiXCR from the reads. In the table there are about 830,000 distinct CDR3 sequences, about 30% of which are singletons. This clonotype was sampled from a human donor in good health (CMV status not recorded). Some clones in this sample may be carry-over from other donors' samples. The sample consisted of cultured CD8+ T cells from PBMCs, taken from culture after CMV antigen stimulation.

CDR3 amino acids: CSVRDSSKNIQYF. In DNA form, the CDR3 reads TGCAGTGTCCGGGACAGTTCCAAAAACATTCAGTACTTC. The rearrangement joins TRBV20-1 to TRBJ2-4, with TRBD1 matching 7 bases. Germline lookup yields CDR1 DFQATT and CDR2 SNEGSKA (reference sequence). This CDR3 has 13 residues. With V trimmed by 7 bases and J by 2 bases, 5 bases remained unmatched.